Listed below are T cell receptor beta chains from one sample, sequenced in a study of control samples from healthy donors and cancer patients. Profiling relied on immunoSEQ multiplex PCR, and the TCRdb table lists in-frame clones only, not all of them. Of 250,000 to 300,000 clones detected, over 70% appear once; the ten largest clones hold roughly 15%. Sequencing was done on a sample of PBMCs. All receptors come from a woman aged 60-75 years with lung cancer. Each CDR3 is given with its conserved first and last residue. A D gene is named only where the DNA matches it firmly. Not all rows give a size; the values are once, few, many and, for expanded clones, a class.

TRBV11-1	TRBD1	NA	TRBJ2-2	CASSYRTGSTGELFF	TGTGCCAGCAGCTACCGGACAGGGAGCACCGGGGAGCTGTTTTTT
TRBV6-5	TRBD2	NA	TRBJ2-2	CASSRTSLNTGELFF	TGTGCCAGCAGTCGGACTAGTTTGAACACCGGGGAGCTGTTTTTT
TRBV5-1	NA	NA	TRBJ2-1	CASSISAILANEQFF	TGCGCCAGCAGCATTAGCGCCATCTTGGCCAATGAGCAGTTCTTC
TRBV28	TRBD1	NA	TRBJ1-2	CASRNDRGYGYTF	TGTGCCAGCAGAAACGACAGGGGCTATGGCTACACCTTC
TRBV6-5	NA	NA	TRBJ1-1	CASSTSDTEAFF	TGTGCCAGCAGCACATCGGACACTGAAGCTTTCTTT
TRBV7-3	TRBD1	NA	TRBJ2-3	CASSSDRGATDTQYF	TGTGCCAGCAGCTCTGACAGGGGGGCGACAGATACGCAGTATTTT
TRBV15	NA	NA	TRBJ2-3	CATSRDRGGGGASTDTQYF	TGTGCCACCAGCAGAGATCGCGGGGGCGGGGGCGCAAGTACAGATACGCAGTATTTT
TRBV7-6	TRBD1	NA	TRBJ2-7	CASSLAMTGGLYEQYF	TGTGCCAGCAGCTTAGCGATGACAGGGGGCCTTTACGAGCAGTACTTC
TRBV19	NA	NA	TRBJ1-2	CASIRGMDYGYTF	TGTGCCAGTATTCGGGGAATGGACTATGGCTACACCTTC
TRBV27	NA	once	TRBJ1-4	CASSSRTATNEKLFF	TGTGCCAGCAGTTCTAGAACTGCAACTAATGAAAAACTGTTTTTT
TRBV6-5	NA	NA	TRBJ2-7	CASSYSGGSYEQYF	TGTGCCAGCAGTTACTCAGGGGGCTCCTACGAGCAGTACTTC
TRBV7-9	NA	once	TRBJ1-1	CASSSGRTRTEAFF	TGTGCCAGCAGCTCGGGACGGACGCGCACTGAAGCTTTCTTT
TRBV3-1/TRBV3-2	TRBD2	few	TRBJ2-1	CASSQGSGGASSYNEQFF	TGTGCCAGCAGCCAAGGAAGCGGGGGGGCCAGTTCCTACAATGAGCAGTTCTTC
TRBV10-3	TRBD1	NA	TRBJ1-2	CAISESTGNYGYTF	TGTGCCATCAGTGAGTCGACAGGGAACTATGGCTACACCTTC
TRBV18	TRBD2	NA	TRBJ2-2	CASSRSTSGTNTGELFF	TGTGCCAGCTCACGCTCGACTAGCGGGACGAACACCGGGGAGCTGTTTTTT
TRBV5-4	TRBD2	few	TRBJ2-2	CASSLLAGSTGELFF	TGTGCCAGCAGCTTGCTAGCGGGGAGCACCGGGGAGCTGTTTTTT
TRBV18	TRBD1	NA	TRBJ1-2	CASSRSGTGDGYTF	TGTGCCAGCTCGCGATCAGGGACAGGGGATGGCTACACCTTC
TRBV5-1	NA	NA	TRBJ2-7	CASSTPVGSTYEQYF	TGCGCCAGCAGCACCCCGGTCGGGTCAACCTACGAGCAGTACTTC
TRBV29-1	NA	NA	TRBJ1-2	CSVEDGYTF	TGCAGCGTTGAAGATGGCTACACCTTC
TRBV6-5	NA	NA	TRBJ2-7	CASSYGDEQYF	TGTGCCAGCAGTTACGGCGACGAGCAGTACTTC
TRBV24-1	TRBD2	NA	TRBJ2-1	CATSVTGTSGFNEQFF	TGTGCCACCAGTGTTACCGGGACTAGCGGGTTCAATGAGCAGTTCTTC
TRBV9	NA	NA	TRBJ2-3	CASSVTGSTDTQYF	TGTGCCAGCAGCGTAACAGGGAGCACAGATACGCAGTATTTT
TRBV19	NA	once	TRBJ1-5	CASSIALGGGKPQHF	TGTGCCAGTAGTATAGCCCTTGGGGGTGGAAAGCCCCAGCATTTT
TRBV5-1	TRBD2	NA	TRBJ2-7	CASSLASGGIHEQYF	TGCGCCAGCAGCTTGGCTAGCGGGGGGATACACGAGCAGTACTTC
TRBV5-1	TRBD2	NA	TRBJ2-5	CASSLFYGLAGDERGETQYF	TGCGCCAGCAGCTTGTTTTATGGACTAGCGGGAGATGAGAGGGGGGAGACCCAGTACTTC
TRBV5-1	NA	NA	TRBJ2-7	CASSPGVGEQYF	TGCGCCAGCAGCCCAGGGGTAGGGGAGCAGTACTTC
TRBV5-4	TRBD2	NA	TRBJ2-3	CASSLAAGGGGTDTQYF	TGTGCCAGCAGCTTAGCGGCGGGAGGAGGGGGCACAGATACGCAGTATTTT
TRBV27	NA	NA	TRBJ1-1	CASSLLFGDRNTEAFF	TGTGCCAGCAGTTTATTGTTCGGGGACCGGAACACTGAAGCTTTCTTT